This TCR beta chain was obtained from a study of tumor-infiltrating lymphocytes in primary liver carcinoma. The CDR3 consists of 15 residues. Starting material for RNA and DNA co-extraction consisted of roughly 17-31 mg of unsorted bulk tissue. This clonotype was observed once. Relative to the germline gene, one junction end is altered; a read error may explain this. From approximately 550 ng of total RNA, TCR beta-specific cDNA was reverse-transcribed using a constant-region primer. Slightly modified ARM-PCR with three nested multiplex PCR rounds yielded TCR beta libraries. TRBV1-TRBV30 forward primers paired with a C-beta reverse primer were used in the first two PCR rounds, which ran approximately 11 cycles each. In TCRdb, the multiplex PCR reads were re-called with MiXCR into one record per CDR3 protein. This repertoire shows tens of thousands of distinct CDR3 sequences, around 77% found once; its top ten account for approximately 24%.

The TCR originated in a man aged 40-49 years with primary liver carcinoma and hepatitis B virus infection. The V gene is TRBV12-3 or TRBV12-4, the J gene TRBJ2-1, with 7 bases that match TRBD1. Sequenced sample: liver tumor tissue from sampling region 5. Subset in this sample: tumor region T5, tumor centre. CDR3 sequence reads: CTSRWSGQPYNEQFF. In DNA, the CDR3 is TGTACCAGCAGGTGGTCGGGACAGCCATACAATGAGCAGTTCTTC.